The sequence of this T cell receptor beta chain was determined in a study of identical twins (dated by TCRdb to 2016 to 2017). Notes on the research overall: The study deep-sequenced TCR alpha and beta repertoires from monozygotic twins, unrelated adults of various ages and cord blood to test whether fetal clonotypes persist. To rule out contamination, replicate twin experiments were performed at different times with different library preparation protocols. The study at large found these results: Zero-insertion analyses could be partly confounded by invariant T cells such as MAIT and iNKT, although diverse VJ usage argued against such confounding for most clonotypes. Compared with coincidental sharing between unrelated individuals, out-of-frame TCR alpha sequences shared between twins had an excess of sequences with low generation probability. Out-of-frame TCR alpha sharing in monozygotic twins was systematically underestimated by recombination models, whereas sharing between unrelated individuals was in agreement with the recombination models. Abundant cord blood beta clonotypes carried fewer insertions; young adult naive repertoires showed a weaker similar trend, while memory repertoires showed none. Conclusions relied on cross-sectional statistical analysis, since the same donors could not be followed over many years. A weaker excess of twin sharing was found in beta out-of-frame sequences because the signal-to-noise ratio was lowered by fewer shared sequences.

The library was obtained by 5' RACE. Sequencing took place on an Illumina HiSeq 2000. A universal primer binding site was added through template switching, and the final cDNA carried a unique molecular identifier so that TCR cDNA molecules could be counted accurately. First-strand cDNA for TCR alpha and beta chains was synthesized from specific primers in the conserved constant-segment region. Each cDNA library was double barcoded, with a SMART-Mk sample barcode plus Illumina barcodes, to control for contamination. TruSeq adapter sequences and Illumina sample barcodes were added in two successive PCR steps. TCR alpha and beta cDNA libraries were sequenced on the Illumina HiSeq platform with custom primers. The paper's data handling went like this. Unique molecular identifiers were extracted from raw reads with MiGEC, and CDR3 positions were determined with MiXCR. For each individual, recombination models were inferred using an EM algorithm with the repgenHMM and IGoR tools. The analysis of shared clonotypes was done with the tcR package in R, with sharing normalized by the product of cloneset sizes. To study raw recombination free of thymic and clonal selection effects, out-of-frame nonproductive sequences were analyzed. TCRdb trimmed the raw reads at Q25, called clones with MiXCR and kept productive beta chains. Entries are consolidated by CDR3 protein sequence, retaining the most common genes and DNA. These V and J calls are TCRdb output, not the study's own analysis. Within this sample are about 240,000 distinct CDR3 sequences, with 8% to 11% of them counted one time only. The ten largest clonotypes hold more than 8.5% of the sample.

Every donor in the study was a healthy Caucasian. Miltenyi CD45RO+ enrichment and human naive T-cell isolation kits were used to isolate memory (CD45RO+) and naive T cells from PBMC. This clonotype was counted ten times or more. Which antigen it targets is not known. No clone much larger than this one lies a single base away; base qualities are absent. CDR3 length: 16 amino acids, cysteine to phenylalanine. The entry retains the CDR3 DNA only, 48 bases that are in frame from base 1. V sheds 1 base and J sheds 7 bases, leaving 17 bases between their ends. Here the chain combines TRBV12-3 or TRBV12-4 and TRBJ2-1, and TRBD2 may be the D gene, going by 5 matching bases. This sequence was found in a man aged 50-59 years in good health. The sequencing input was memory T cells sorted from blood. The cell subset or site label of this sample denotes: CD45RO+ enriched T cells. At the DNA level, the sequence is TGTGCCAGCAGTTTAGAGTCGGGGAGACGAGGGAATGAGCAGTTCTTC. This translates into CASSLESGRRGNEQFF.